The T cell receptor beta chain under discussion was sequenced for a study of blood T cell repertoires in COVID-19. Study summary: The United States, Italy and Spain were the sources of the acute and convalescent COVID-19 samples. PBMCs, B-cell-depleted T cells, or T cells were the source of the cDNA or gDNA that made up the material.

Method: immunoSEQ multiplex PCR; TCRdb's copy keeps in-frame clones and lacks some. The repertoire holds around 300,000 clones, with more than 75% as singletons. This CDR3 is 13 amino acids long. Germline-derived CDR1 and CDR2 are GTSNPN and SVGIG (reference sequence). V lost 0 bases to trimming and J lost 3 bases, with 7 bases between them. The TCR sequence derives from a woman in her twenties or thirties who had recovered from COVID-19. The chain recombines TRBV30 with TRBJ2-3; possible D gene TRBD1, 5 bases. Material: peripheral blood. The CDR3 sequence is CAWSVPGTDTQYF. The CDR3, as DNA: TGTGCCTGGAGTGTTCCAGGGACAGATACGCAGTATTTT.